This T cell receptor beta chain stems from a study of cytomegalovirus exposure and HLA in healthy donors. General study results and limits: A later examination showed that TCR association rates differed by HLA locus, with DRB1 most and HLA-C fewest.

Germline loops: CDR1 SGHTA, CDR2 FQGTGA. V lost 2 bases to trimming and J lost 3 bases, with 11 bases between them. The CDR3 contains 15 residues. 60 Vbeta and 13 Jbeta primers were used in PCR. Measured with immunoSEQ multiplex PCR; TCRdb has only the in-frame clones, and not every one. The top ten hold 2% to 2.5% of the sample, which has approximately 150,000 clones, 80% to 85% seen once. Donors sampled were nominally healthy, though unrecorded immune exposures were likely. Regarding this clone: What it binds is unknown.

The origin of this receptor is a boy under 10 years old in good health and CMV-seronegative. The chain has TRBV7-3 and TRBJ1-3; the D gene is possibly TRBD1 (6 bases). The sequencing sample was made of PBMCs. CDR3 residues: CASSLGRGIGNTIYF. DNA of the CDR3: TGTGCCAGCAGCTTAGGCAGGGGTATTGGAAACACCATATATTTT.